The rows below give T cell receptor beta chains drawn from one sample of a study of molecular identifiers for immune sequencing clone quantification. MiXCR was run by TCRdb on the PCR reads, yielding one entry per CDR3 protein. The table includes hundreds of thousands of distinct CDR3 sequences, around 25% detected once. The specimen sequenced was naive CD8+ T cells from blood, with Jurkat cell RNA spiked in. These receptors all come from a human donor in good health. Some libraries in this study had Jurkat cell RNA spiked in. Both conserved end residues are part of each CDR3. A D gene is named only where the DNA matches it firmly. For some rows the clone size is stated as once, few or many, or as a class when expanded; others skip it.

TGTGCCAGCAGCGTAGCCTCCGGTTCACCCCTCCACTTT	CASSVASGSPLHF	NA	TRBV9	TRBJ1-6	few
TGTGCCACCAGTGAGGGCAGGAGTTATGGCTACACCTTC	CATSEGRSYGYTF	NA	TRBV24-1	TRBJ1-2	NA
TGCGCCAGCAGCCAACTCCTAGGGGATCGTGCCGATGAGCAGTTCTTC	CASSQLLGDRADEQFF	NA	TRBV4-1	TRBJ2-1	NA
TGCGCCAGCAGCCAAGATGACGCCCGATCCTACGAGCAGTACTTC	CASSQDDARSYEQYF	NA	TRBV4-1	TRBJ2-7	NA
TGCGCCAGCAGCCAGGGACAGGGGAGCCCGAACTACGAGCAGTACTTC	CASSQGQGSPNYEQYF	TRBD1	TRBV4-1	TRBJ2-7	NA
TGTGCCAGCAGTGACCTACAGGGAGCCTACGAGCAGTACTTC	CASSDLQGAYEQYF	NA	TRBV6-2/TRBV6-3	TRBJ2-7	few
TGTGCCAGCAGCTTTCGCCGGGGGGGGGGTGCAGAGACCCAGTACTTC	CASSFRRGGGAETQYF	TRBD2	TRBV7-6	TRBJ2-5	NA
TGTGCCAGCAGCGAGGGGCCCCTATCGGTTGAAGCTTTCTTT	CASSEGPLSVEAFF	NA	TRBV9	TRBJ1-1	many
TGCAGCGTTGAGGGAGAATGGGATCGGCAAGAGACCCAGTACTTC	CSVEGEWDRQETQYF	NA	TRBV29-1	TRBJ2-5	many
TGCAGTGCTAGAGATGGGTCGAAGGAGGGGCTAAACGAGCAGTACTTC	CSARDGSKEGLNEQYF	NA	TRBV20-1	TRBJ2-7	few
TGTGCCAGCAGCTTGGGGGGACAGGGAGTCTCTGGGGCCAACGTCCTGACTTTC	CASSLGGQGVSGANVLTF	TRBD1	TRBV9	TRBJ2-6	few
TGCGCCAGCAGCCACCGGGACAGGGGATATTCACCCCTCCACTTT	CASSHRDRGYSPLHF	TRBD1	TRBV4-1	TRBJ1-6	few
TGCAGCGTATTTCCGGGACCGCTTGGCAATGTGCAGTTCTTC	CSVFPGPLGNVQFF	NA	TRBV29-1	TRBJ2-1	NA
TGTGCCACCAGTGATGGGGCCGAGCAGTACTTC	CATSDGAEQYF	NA	TRBV24-1	TRBJ2-7	many
TGTGCCAGCAGTGAATTTAGCTCCACCGGCCGCCCCTACAATGAGCAGTTCTTC	CASSEFSSTGRPYNEQFF	NA	TRBV25-1	TRBJ2-1	NA
TGTGCCAGCAGCTTGGACAGGACTAGCCCCACACCCGGGGAGCTGTTTTTT	CASSLDRTSPTPGELFF	TRBD2	TRBV5-6	TRBJ2-2	NA
TGTGCCAGCAGCCGGCCACCCCCCTACGCGCAGTACTTC	CASSRPPPYAQYF	NA	TRBV7-2	TRBJ2-7	NA